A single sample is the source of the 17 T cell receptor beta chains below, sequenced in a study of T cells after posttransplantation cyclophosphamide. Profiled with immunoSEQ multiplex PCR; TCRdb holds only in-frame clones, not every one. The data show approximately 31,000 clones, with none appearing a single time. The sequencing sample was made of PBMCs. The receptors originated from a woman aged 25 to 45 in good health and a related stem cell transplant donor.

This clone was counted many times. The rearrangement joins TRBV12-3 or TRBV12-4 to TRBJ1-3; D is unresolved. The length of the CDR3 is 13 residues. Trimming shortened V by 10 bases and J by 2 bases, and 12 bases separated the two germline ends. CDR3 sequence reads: CANGESTGNTIYF. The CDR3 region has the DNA TGTGCCAACGGGGAAAGCACTGGAAACACCATATATTTT.

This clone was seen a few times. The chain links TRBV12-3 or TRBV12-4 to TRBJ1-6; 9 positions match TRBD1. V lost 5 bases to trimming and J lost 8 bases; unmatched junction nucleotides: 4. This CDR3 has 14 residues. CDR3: CASSRRDRDSPLHF. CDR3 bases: TGTGCCAGCAGTCGTCGGGACAGGGATTCACCCCTCCACTTT.

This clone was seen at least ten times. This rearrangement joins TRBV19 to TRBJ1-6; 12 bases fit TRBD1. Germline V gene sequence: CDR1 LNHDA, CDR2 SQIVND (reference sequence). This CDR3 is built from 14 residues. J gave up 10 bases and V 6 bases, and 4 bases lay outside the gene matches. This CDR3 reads CASSGTGGWSPLHF. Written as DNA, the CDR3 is TGTGCCAGTAGCGGGACAGGGGGCTGGTCACCCCTCCACTTT.

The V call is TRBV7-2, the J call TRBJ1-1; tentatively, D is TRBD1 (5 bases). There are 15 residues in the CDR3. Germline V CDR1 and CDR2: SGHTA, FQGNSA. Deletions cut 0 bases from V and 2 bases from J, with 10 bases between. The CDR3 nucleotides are TGTGCCAGCAGCTTAGCGCTGACAGCTAACACTGAAGCTTTCTTT. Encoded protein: CASSLALTANTEAFF. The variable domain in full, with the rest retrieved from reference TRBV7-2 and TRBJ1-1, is GAGVSQSPSNKVTEKGKDVELRCDPISGHTALYWYRQSLGQGLEFLIYFQGNSAPDKSGLPSDRFSAERTGGSVSTLTIQRTQQEDSAVYLCASSLALTANTEAFFGQGTRLTVV.

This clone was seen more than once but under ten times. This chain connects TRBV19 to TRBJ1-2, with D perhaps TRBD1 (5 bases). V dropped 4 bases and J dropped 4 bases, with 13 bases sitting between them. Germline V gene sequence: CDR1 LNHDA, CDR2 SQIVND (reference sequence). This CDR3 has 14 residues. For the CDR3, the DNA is TGTGCCAGTAGTAGCGGGGGAGGAGTCTATGGCTACACCTTC. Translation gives CASSSGGGVYGYTF.

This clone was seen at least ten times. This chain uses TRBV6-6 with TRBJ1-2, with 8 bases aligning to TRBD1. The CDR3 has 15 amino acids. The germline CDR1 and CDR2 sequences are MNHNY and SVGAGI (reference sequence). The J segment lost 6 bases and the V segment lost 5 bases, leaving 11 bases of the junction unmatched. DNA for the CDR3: TGTGCCAGCAGTAACCTGAGGACAGGGAAGGATGGCTACACCTTC. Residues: CASSNLRTGKDGYTF.

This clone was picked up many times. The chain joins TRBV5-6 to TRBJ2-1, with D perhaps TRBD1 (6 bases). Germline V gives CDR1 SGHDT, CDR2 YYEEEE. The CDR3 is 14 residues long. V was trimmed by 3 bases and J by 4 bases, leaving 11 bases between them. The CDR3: CASSYTDRYNEQFF. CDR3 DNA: TGTGCCAGCAGCTACACAGACAGGTACAATGAGCAGTTCTTC.

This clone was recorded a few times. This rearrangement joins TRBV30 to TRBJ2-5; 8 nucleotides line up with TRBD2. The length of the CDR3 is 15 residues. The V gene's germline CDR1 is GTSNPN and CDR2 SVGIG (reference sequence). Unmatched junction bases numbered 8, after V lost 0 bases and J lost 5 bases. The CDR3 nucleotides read TGTGCCTGGAGTGTACCGAGCGGGGGTGCGGAGACCCAGTACTTC. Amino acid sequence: CAWSVPSGGAETQYF.

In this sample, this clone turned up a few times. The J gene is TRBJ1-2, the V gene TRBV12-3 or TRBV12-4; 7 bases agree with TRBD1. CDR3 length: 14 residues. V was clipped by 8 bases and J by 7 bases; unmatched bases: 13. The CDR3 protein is CASGFPTGVRGYTF. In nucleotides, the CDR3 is TGTGCCAGCGGCTTCCCAACAGGGGTTCGTGGCTACACCTTC.

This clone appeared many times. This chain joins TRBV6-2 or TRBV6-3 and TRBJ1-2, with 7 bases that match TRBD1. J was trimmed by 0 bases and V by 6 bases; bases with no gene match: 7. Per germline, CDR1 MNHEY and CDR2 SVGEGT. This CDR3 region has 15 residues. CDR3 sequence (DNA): TGTGCCAGCAGCAACCGGGACAGAGCTAACTATGGCTACACCTTC. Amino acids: CASSNRDRANYGYTF.

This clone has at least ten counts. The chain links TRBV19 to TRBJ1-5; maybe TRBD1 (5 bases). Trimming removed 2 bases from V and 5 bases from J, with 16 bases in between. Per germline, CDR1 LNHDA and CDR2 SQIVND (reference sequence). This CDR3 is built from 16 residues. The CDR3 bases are TGTGCCAGTAGTATAAGTTTAGACAGCTCTTATCAGCCCCAGCATTTT. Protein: CASSISLDSSYQPQHF.

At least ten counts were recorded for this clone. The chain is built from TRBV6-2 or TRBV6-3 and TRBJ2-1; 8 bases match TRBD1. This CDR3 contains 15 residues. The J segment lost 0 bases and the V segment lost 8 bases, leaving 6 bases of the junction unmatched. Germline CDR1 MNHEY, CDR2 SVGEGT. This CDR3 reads CASGQGFRSYNEQFF. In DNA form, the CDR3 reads TGTGCCAGCGGACAGGGTTTTCGCTCCTACAATGAGCAGTTCTTC.

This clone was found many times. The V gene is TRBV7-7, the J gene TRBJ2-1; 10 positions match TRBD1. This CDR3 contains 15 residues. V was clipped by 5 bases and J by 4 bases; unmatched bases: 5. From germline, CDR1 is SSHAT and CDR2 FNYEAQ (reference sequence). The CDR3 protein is CASSPGTGEYNEQFF. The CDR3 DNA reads TGTGCCAGCAGCCCCGGGACAGGGGAATACAATGAGCAGTTCTTC. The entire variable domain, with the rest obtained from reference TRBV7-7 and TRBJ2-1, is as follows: GAGVSQSPRYKVTKRGQDVTLRCDPISSHATLYWYQQALGQGPEFLTYFNYEAQPDKSGLPSDRFSAERPEGSISTLTIQRTEQRDSAMYRCASSPGTGEYNEQFFGPGTRLTVL.

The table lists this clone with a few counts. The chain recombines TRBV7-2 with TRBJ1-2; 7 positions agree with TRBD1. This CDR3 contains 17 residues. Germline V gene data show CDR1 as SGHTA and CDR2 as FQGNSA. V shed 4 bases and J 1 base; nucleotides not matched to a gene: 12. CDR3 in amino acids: CASSYPRTGQGNYGYTF. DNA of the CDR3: TGTGCCAGCAGCTACCCCCGGACAGGCCAGGGTAACTATGGCTACACCTTC.

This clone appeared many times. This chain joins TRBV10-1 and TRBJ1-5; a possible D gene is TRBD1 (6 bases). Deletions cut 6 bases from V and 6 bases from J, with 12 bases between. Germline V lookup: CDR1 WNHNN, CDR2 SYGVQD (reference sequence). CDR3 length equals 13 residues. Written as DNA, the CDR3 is TGCGCCAGCAGCGACGGGGGGCGTCAGCCCCAGCATTTT. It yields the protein CASSDGGRQPQHF.

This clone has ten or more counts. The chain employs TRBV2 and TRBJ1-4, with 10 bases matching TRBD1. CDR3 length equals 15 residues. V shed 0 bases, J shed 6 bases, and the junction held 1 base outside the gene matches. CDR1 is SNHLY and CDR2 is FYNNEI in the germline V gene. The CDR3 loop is CASSEAGQGYEKLFF. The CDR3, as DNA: TGTGCCAGCAGTGAAGCGGGACAGGGGTATGAAAAACTGTTTTTT. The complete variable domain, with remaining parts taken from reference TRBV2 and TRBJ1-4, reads EPEVTQTPSHQVTQMGQEVILRCVPISNHLYFYWYRQILGQKVEFLVSFYNNEISEKSEIFDDQFSVERPDGSNFTLKIRSTKLEDSAMYFCASSEAGQGYEKLFFGSGTQLSVL.

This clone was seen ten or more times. The CDR3 DNA sequence: TGTGCCAGCAACCCCCCAACTAGCTCCTACGAGCAGTACTTC. This sequence encodes CASNPPTSSYEQYF. J is TRBJ2-7 and V is TRBV7-9; a weak D match, TRBD2 (5 bases). V lost 7 bases to trimming and J lost 0 bases, with 13 bases between them. Looked up from germline, CDR1 is SEHNR and CDR2 is FQNEAQ (reference sequence). The length of the CDR3 is 14 residues.